This passage covers 5 T cell receptor beta chains from one sample sequenced in a study of identical twins. From the 5' RACE reads, TCRdb called clonotypes with MiXCR, one entry per CDR3 protein. The table shows some 200,000 distinct CDR3 sequences, with roughly 7.5% occurring only once. Separately, the same data were catalogued under a study of yellow fever vaccine responses in identical twins.

Specimen: memory (CD45RO+) T cells sorted from blood. These receptors were collected from a woman aged 18-30 years in good health.

Many counts were recorded for this clonotype. This chain uses TRBV24-1 with TRBJ2-3, with a possible D match to TRBD1 (6 bases). The CDR3 has 18 residues. The V gene's germline CDR1 is KGHDR and CDR2 SFDVKD. V was clipped by 3 bases and J by 2 bases, with 20 bases between them. CDR3 amino acids: CATSDPFRTASYTDTQYF. CDR3 bases: TGTGCCACCAGTGATCCCTTCCGGACAGCTTCATACACAGATACGCAGTATTTT.

J is TRBJ1-1 and V is TRBV20-1; 7 bases agree with TRBD1. V lost 5 bases to trimming and J lost 4 bases; unmatched junction nucleotides: 10. Germline V gene lookup returns CDR1 DFQATT and CDR2 SNEGSKA (reference sequence). The CDR3 covers 14 residues. CDR3 residues: CSAVKTGLGTEAFF. As DNA, the CDR3 is TGCAGTGCTGTAAAGACAGGGTTGGGCACTGAAGCTTTCTTT.

This chain links TRBV10-3 with TRBJ2-5, with D unclear. Germline values: CDR1 ENHRY, CDR2 SYGVKD. CDR3 size: 13 residues. The germline V and J ends were trimmed by 0 bases and 5 bases, with 7 bases remaining between them. DNA for the CDR3: TGTGCCATCAGTGAGTCGTGGGCGGAGACCCAGTACTTC. This gives the protein CAISESWAETQYF.

This clonotype showed up just a few times. The chain employs TRBV5-1 and TRBJ1-6; D remains ambiguous. Trimming shortened V by 4 bases and J by 0 bases, and 11 bases separated the two germline ends. CDR3 size: 16 residues. Per germline, CDR1 SGHRS and CDR2 YFSETQ. The DNA for the CDR3 is TGCGCCAGCAGCCCCTGGGAGAGCTCCTATAATTCACCCCTCCACTTT. This sequence encodes CASSPWESSYNSPLHF.

This clonotype was counted only a few times. CDR3 residues: CASSLENGNTGELFF. DNA of the CDR3: TGTGCCAGCAGCTTAGAGAACGGGAACACCGGGGAGCTGTTTTTT. The V gene is TRBV7-2, the J gene TRBJ2-2; D unclear. CDR1 SGHTA and CDR2 FQGNSA come from the germline V gene. The CDR3 is made up of 15 amino acids. The V end lost 1 base, the J end lost 1 base, and 7 bases lay between the germline ends.